This entry lists 8 T cell receptor beta chains sequenced from one sample in a study of blood T cell repertoires in COVID-19. The assay was immunoSEQ multiplex PCR, and TCRdb's table has in-frame clones only and misses some. This table holds about 190,000 clones, around four fifths found once. The sequencing input was peripheral blood. The source is a middle-aged woman with acute or convalescent COVID-19.

The chain is built from TRBV4-1 and TRBJ2-7, with TRBD2 matching 10 bases. Trimming cost V 3 bases and J 2 bases; bases outside gene matches: 19. Looked up from germline, CDR1 is MGHRA and CDR2 is YSYEKL. The CDR3 runs to 20 residues. DNA of the CDR3: TGCGCCAGCAGCCAGCAAGTAGCGGGGGGCCTTCCAACTTTAACCTACGAGCAGTACTTC. Encoded protein: CASSQQVAGGLPTLTYEQYF.

The CDR3 DNA sequence: TGTGCCAGCAGCCCAAGTGCAGGGGGTGATACCTACGAGCAGTACTTC. Residues: CASSPSAGGDTYEQYF. The chain is built from TRBV9 and TRBJ2-7; 7 nucleotides agree with TRBD1. Germline V gene lookup returns CDR1 SGDLS and CDR2 YYNGEE. V shed 4 bases, J shed 2 bases, and the junction held 12 bases outside the gene matches. The CDR3 runs 16 residues.

The V call is TRBV7-9, the J call TRBJ2-3; 8 bases match TRBD2. Unmatched junction bases numbered 12, after V lost 5 bases and J lost 2 bases. CDR1 and CDR2 (germline): SEHNR, FQNEAQ (reference sequence). The CDR3 is made up of 17 amino acids. Written as DNA, the CDR3 is TGTGCCAGCAGCGTGTTGGCGGGAGGTGGATCCACAGATACGCAGTATTTT. Amino acid sequence: CASSVLAGGGSTDTQYF.

The chain uses TRBV6-1 and TRBJ1-5; tentatively, D is TRBD1 (5 bases). CDR3 size: 14 residues. Looked up from germline, CDR1 is MNHNS and CDR2 is SASEGT. V lost 3 bases and J 9 bases, leaving 15 bases between the germline ends. The CDR3 here is CASSEGGRLVPQHF. The DNA of the CDR3 is TGTGCCAGCAGTGAGGGGGGACGGTTGGTGCCCCAGCATTTT.

The chain is built from TRBV4-2 and TRBJ1-4; D is unclear. The V gene lost 5 bases and the J gene lost 4 bases, with 20 bases spanning the gap. CDR1 and CDR2 (germline): LGHNA, YNFKEQ. The CDR3 totals 17 residues. CDR3 DNA sequence: TGTGCCAGCAGCAAAGCCTCCGAGGGCGGATATAATGAAAAACTGTTTTTT. Amino acid sequence: CASSKASEGGYNEKLFF.

This sequence joins TRBV24-1 and TRBJ2-1, with 14 bases lining up with TRBD2. CDR1 and CDR2 from the germline V gene are KGHDR and SFDVKD. The V segment lost 3 bases and the J segment 4 bases; nucleotides outside the gene matches: 7. The CDR3 sequence is 18 residues long. CDR3 DNA: TGTGCCACCAGTGATGCGACTAGCGGGGGGGGAGGGTACAATGAGCAGTTCTTC. It codes for CATSDATSGGGGYNEQFF.

V gene TRBV19 combines with J gene TRBJ1-1, with no clear D. The CDR3 contains 13 residues. Trimming removed 6 bases from V and 4 bases from J, with 12 bases in between. The germline V gene encodes CDR1 LNHDA and CDR2 SQIVND (reference sequence). CDR3 in DNA: TGTGCCAGTAGAAGGGTAGGAGGCACTGAAGCTTTCTTT. This codes for CASRRVGGTEAFF.

This chain links TRBV28 with TRBJ2-1, with TRBD2 matching 9 bases. The germline V gene has CDR1 MDHEN and CDR2 SYDVKM. The CDR3 has 15 amino acids. The ends lost 6 bases at V and 2 bases at J; junction bases unmatched: 5. CDR3 sequence (DNA): TGTGCCAGCAGCCTTCTAGCGGGAACCTACAATGAGCAGTTCTTC. Translation: CASSLLAGTYNEQFF.